This record concerns one T cell receptor beta chain sequence. Its antigen target is currently unknown. One end of the junction does not line up with germline, which may come from a read error. The donors were healthy, HIV-negative adults who had no recently reported acute infections or vaccinations. Only Caucasian adults living in Nashville, Tennessee, USA were represented among the donors. For unsorted samples, tens of millions of PBMCs were counted, and genomic DNA was extracted using the QIAamp DNA Blood Mini kit. Blood was obtained by leukapheresis, after which PBMCs were separated by Ficoll-Histopaque density gradient centrifugation and cryopreserved in liquid nitrogen vapor phase. This sample stems from a study of shared clonotypes between healthy human individuals (TCRdb year 2020). With regard to the full study: The cohort comprised a couple of women and a few men aged 18 to 49 years. Per donor, leukapheresis produced somewhere between about 0.8 and 9.5 billion PBMCs. Libraries were prepared and TCR repertoires were sequenced by different laboratories using diverse techniques, in order to increase sequencing depth and limit assay-specific biases. Blood TCR repertoires of five healthy adults were deeply sequenced to estimate repertoire size and the extent of clonotype sharing between individuals.

The germline V gene sets CDR1 to SGDLS and CDR2 to YYNGEE. From cysteine to phenylalanine, the CDR3 is 15 amino acids long. The only DNA kept is the CDR3, 45 bases in frame from the first base. Using the deep immunoSEQ assay, TCR CDR3 regions were amplified from genomic DNA by multiplex PCR. Extracted genomic DNA from each cell subset was spread evenly across all wells of several immunoSEQ 96-well plates, with each plate serving as a replicate. For unsorted PBMC, 300 ng of genomic DNA, equivalent to around 30,000 T cell genomes, went into each replicate PCR. Unsorted PBMC genomic DNA was sequenced across ten immunoSEQ deep assay plates. Purified libraries were quantified with a Qubit 3.0 fluorometer, sized on a Bioanalyzer 2100, and re-quantified with the KAPA Library Quantification kit. Every immunoSEQ 96-well plate was sequenced on a separate single-read 150-cycle Illumina NextSeq 550 flow cell. The original methods were these. Because the immunoSEQ output included only junctional sequences and no quality scores, the filtering could not be the same as the filtering used for full-length reads. Sequences were annotated with PyIR, a Python wrapper for IgBLAST v1.9, and V/J genes and CDR3 were assigned using IMGT germline references. Any read was removed if the V/J assignment was weak (E-value above 1e-6), the CDR3 was missing, or the read contained stop codons, out-of-frame junctions, or ambiguous translated residues. V3J clonotypes were defined as sequences sharing the same inferred V gene, J gene, and CDR3 amino acid sequence. To compute the percentage overlap between repertoires, the number of shared unique clonotypes was divided by the size of the smaller repertoire. Richness of each repertoire was evaluated using RTK rarefaction, the Chao1 estimator, and Recon v2.1 estimates of unobserved clonotypes. This is the immuneACCESS table as TCRdb keeps it, with only in-frame sequences that have V and J called. A part of the clones is gone; compared with another copy, unresolved V genes explain less than half, and the rest is unexplained. The V and J calls and clone size are taken from that table; D and trimming were inferred from the DNA. Across this sample there are nearly 500,000 clones, with around 78% seen only once. Under 15% of the sample is taken by the ten largest.

Results the study describes overall, beyond this receptor: Only blood was sampled, and tissue TCR repertoires likely differ from those in blood. Pairwise subsampling indicated that sequencing depth was expected to affect the degree of clonotype sharing among donors. Because the study included only a small number of donors, the genetic and exposure-history diversity represented was limited.

Here the chain combines TRBV9 and TRBJ1-4; a tentative D call is TRBD1 (6 bases match). Material: PBMCs. The TCR originated in a woman between 40 and 55 years old in good health. Some clones in this sample may be carry-over from other donors' samples. CDR3 reads: CARSVGGVRDEKLFF. The DNA sequence is as follows: TGTGCCCGCAGCGTAGGGGGGGTAAGGGATGAAAAACTGTTTTTT.